This passage covers 27 T cell receptor beta chains from one sample sequenced in a study of blood T cell repertoires in COVID-19 (TCRdb year 2020). The method was the immunoSEQ multiplex PCR assay. The table was pulled from immuneACCESS by TCRdb, which kept in-frame rearrangements only. Such tables lose some clones; where checked, under half of the loss comes from unresolved V genes, and the rest has no known cause. This sample comprises 200,000 to 250,000 clones, 89% of them detected only once. The ten largest clones represent about 5% of the sample. The sample taken for sequencing was peripheral blood. The receptors derive from a middle-aged woman with acute or convalescent COVID-19.

The chain is built from TRBV19 and TRBJ2-1; 7 bases map to TRBD2. With V trimmed by 0 bases and J by 8 bases, 13 bases remained unmatched. CDR1 is LNHDA, CDR2 SQIVND, per germline (reference sequence). CDR3 length equals 17 residues. The CDR3 DNA is TGTGCCAGTAGTATAGATGGGGGAGTAGCGGGTAGGCATGAGCAGTTCTTC. This translates into CASSIDGGVAGRHEQFF. The full variable domain, its missing parts supplied by reference TRBV19 and TRBJ2-1, is DGGITQSPKYLFRKEGQNVTLSCEQNLNHDAMYWYRQDPGQGLRLIYYSQIVNDFQKGDIAEGYSVSREKKESFPLTVTSAQKNPTAFYLCASSIDGGVAGRHEQFFGPGTRLTVL.

The chain uses TRBV15 and TRBJ1-3; D gene unclear. V was clipped by 0 bases and J by 0 bases, with 6 bases between them. There are 15 residues in the CDR3. Germline-derived CDR1 and CDR2 are LNHNV and YYDKDF (reference sequence). Here the CDR3 reads CATSRDKRSGNTIYF. The DNA for the CDR3 is TGTGCCACCAGCAGAGATAAGCGCTCTGGAAACACCATATATTTT.

V usage is TRBV2 and J usage is TRBJ1-5; a possible D gene is TRBD1 (5 bases). Between the trimmed V and J ends, which lost 8 bases and 2 bases, there was a span of 16 bases. The germline V gene encodes CDR1 SNHLY and CDR2 FYNNEI. The CDR3 is 15 residues long. Here the CDR3 reads CASVKGREGNQPQHF. CDR3 nucleotide sequence: TGTGCCAGCGTTAAGGGCAGGGAGGGCAATCAGCCCCAGCATTTT.

This chain links TRBV27 with TRBJ1-2, with a weak D call TRBD1 (5 bases). Germline CDR1 reads MNHEY; CDR2 reads SMNVEV (reference sequence). The CDR3 runs 18 residues. V shed 5 bases and J shed 0 bases, with 22 bases lying between them. This CDR3 is CASSGTFPSKPTNYGYTF. The DNA of the CDR3 is TGTGCCAGCAGTGGGACTTTCCCCAGCAAGCCAACTAACTATGGCTACACCTTC.

This chain links TRBV24-1 with TRBJ2-3; D is undetermined. In germline, CDR1 is KGHDR, CDR2 SFDVKD. V lost 2 bases to trimming and J lost 1 base, with 6 bases between them. The CDR3 is made up of 14 amino acids. The CDR3 region has the DNA TGTGCCACCAGTGATTACCGGGGCACAGATACGCAGTATTTT. Protein: CATSDYRGTDTQYF.

In the case of this clone: The same CDR3 can be traced to other DNA sequences in this sample. This chain uses TRBV10-3 with TRBJ2-3, with 9 bases that match TRBD1. The V segment lost 0 bases and the J segment 7 bases; nucleotides outside the gene matches: 5. CDR1 and CDR2 (germline): ENHRY, SYGVKD. The CDR3 spans 15 residues. DNA for the CDR3: TGTGCCATCAGTGAGTCTACAGGGGGCAGGTATACGCAGTATTTT. It encodes CAISESTGGRYTQYF.

There are many counts of this clone. This chain connects TRBV11-2 to TRBJ1-3; D is ambiguous. The V and J ends lost 4 bases and 0 bases respectively, with 10 bases between them. This CDR3 region has 15 residues. From germline, CDR1 is SGHAT and CDR2 FQNNGV. CDR3 DNA: TGTGCCAGCAGCTCAGCACAGCACTCTGGAAACACCATATATTTT. Protein product: CASSSAQHSGNTIYF.

This CDR3 reads CASRTTGAPQETQYF. The CDR3 bases are TGTGCCAGCAGGACAACAGGGGCCCCCCAAGAGACCCAGTACTTC. This chain uses TRBV27 with TRBJ2-5, with 7 bases that match TRBD1. The CDR3 spans 15 residues. The V gene end was trimmed by 6 bases and the J gene end by 1 base; junction bases not matched to a gene: 8. Germline loops: CDR1 MNHEY, CDR2 SMNVEV (reference sequence).

The chain employs TRBV9 and TRBJ1-1; tentative D call: TRBD1 (6 bases). Deletions cut 4 bases from V and 3 bases from J, with 19 bases between. Per the germline V gene, CDR1 is SGDLS and CDR2 is YYNGEE. The CDR3 covers 16 residues. The CDR3 nucleotides read TGTGCCAGCAGCCCCCAACAGGGCCCATGGGACACTGAAGCTTTCTTT. This translates into CASSPQQGPWDTEAFF.

The chain links TRBV30 to TRBJ1-1; D is possibly TRBD1 (5 bases). The length of the CDR3 is 11 residues. From germline, CDR1 is GTSNPN and CDR2 SVGIG (reference sequence). Deletions cut 1 base from V and 6 bases from J, with 6 bases between. CDR3 in DNA: TGTGCCTGGAGTGCGGGGGCTGAAGCTTTCTTT. It translates to CAWSAGAEAFF.

This rearrangement joins TRBV5-6 to TRBJ2-3; 9 nucleotides line up with TRBD1. V was clipped by 4 bases and J by 1 base; unmatched bases: 7. Germline V gene lookup returns CDR1 SGHDT and CDR2 YYEEEE. The CDR3 covers 16 residues. DNA of the CDR3: TGTGCCAGCAGCGCTACAGGGGGCGAGGGCACAGATACGCAGTATTTT. It specifies CASSATGGEGTDTQYF. Variable domain in full (rest from reference TRBV5-6 and TRBJ2-3): DAGVTQSPTHLIKTRGQQVTLRCSPKSGHDTVSWYQQALGQGPQFIFQYYEEEERQRGNFPDRFSGHQFPNYSSELNVNALLLGDSALYLCASSATGGEGTDTQYFGPGTRLTVL.

The DNA of the CDR3 is TGTGCCAGCTCACTGGGGACAGGAAACTATGGCTACACCTTC. Its protein is CASSLGTGNYGYTF. The chain carries TRBV18 and TRBJ1-2, with 8 bases fitting TRBD1. V lost 4 bases, J lost 2 bases, and 3 bases stayed unmatched. The germline V gene encodes CDR1 KGHSH and CDR2 LQKENI. This CDR3 comprises 14 residues.

The rearrangement uses TRBV28 and TRBJ1-1; D is undetermined. The CDR3 is 12 amino acids. The V gene's germline CDR1 is MDHEN and CDR2 SYDVKM. Trimming shortened V by 6 bases and J by 5 bases, and 10 bases separated the two germline ends. CDR3 sequence (DNA): TGTGCCAGCAGGCTAAATCCTACTGAAGCTTTCTTT. Its protein is CASRLNPTEAFF.

The chain recombines TRBV3-1 (or the pseudogene TRBV3-2) with TRBJ2-1, with D possibly matching TRBD2 (5 bases). The ends were cut back, 1 base at V and 4 bases at J, with 17 bases in the middle. Germline lookup yields CDR1 LGHDT and CDR2 YNNKEL (reference sequence). CDR3 length: 17 amino acids. The CDR3 sequence is CASSQAEGGHIYNEQFF. In nucleotides, the CDR3 is TGTGCCAGCAGCCAAGCCGAGGGCGGGCACATTTACAATGAGCAGTTCTTC.

The rearrangement uses TRBV9 and TRBJ1-1; 7 nucleotides line up with TRBD1. After removal of 4 bases from V and 4 bases from J, the junction contained 4 bases not matched to a gene. From germline, CDR1 is SGDLS and CDR2 YYNGEE. The CDR3 is 13 residues long. DNA for the CDR3: TGTGCCAGCAGCCCTACAGGGGTCACTGAAGCTTTCTTT. Protein product: CASSPTGVTEAFF.

This clone has just one count. V is TRBV4-1 and J is TRBJ2-5, with TRBD2 identical over 15 bases. After removal of 4 bases from V and 5 bases from J, the junction contained 8 bases not matched to a gene. The CDR3 length is 17 residues. Germline V gives CDR1 MGHRA, CDR2 YSYEKL. The CDR3 reads CASSRQVGTSGGETQYF. The CDR3 DNA follows: TGCGCCAGCAGCCGCCAAGTAGGGACTAGCGGGGGGGAGACCCAGTACTTC.

This CDR3 reads CASSEGNSYEQYV. DNA of the CDR3: TGTGCCAGCAGTGAAGGCAACAGCTACGAGCAGTACGTC. The chain recombines TRBV2 with TRBJ2-7; D not certain. This CDR3 region has 13 residues. Between the trimmed V and J ends, which lost 1 base and 3 bases, there was a span of 7 bases. Germline assignment: CDR1 SNHLY and CDR2 FYNNEI.

The genes are TRBV27 and TRBJ1-1; 7 positions agree with TRBD1. The CDR3 spans 14 residues. Germline assignment: CDR1 MNHEY and CDR2 SMNVEV (reference sequence). J lost 10 bases, V lost 6 bases, and 14 bases had no gene match. The CDR3 is CASSSLLGQERAFF. The CDR3 DNA reads TGTGCCAGCAGCTCACTCCTCGGACAGGAGAGAGCTTTCTTT.

V and J are TRBV4-2 and TRBJ1-2, with D unclear. The V end was cut by 0 bases, the J end by 5 bases, with 16 bases between. The CDR3 loop spans 16 amino acids. Germline CDR1 and CDR2: LGHNA and YNFKEQ. The CDR3 protein is CASSQDSRGLQYGYTF. The CDR3 coding sequence is TGTGCCAGCAGCCAAGATTCGCGCGGGCTTCAGTATGGCTACACCTTC.

The chain combines TRBV27 with TRBJ1-2; 9 bases agree with TRBD1. The junction had 13 bases not matched to a gene; V was cut back by 7 bases and J by 4 bases. This CDR3 has 16 amino acids. Germline V gene sequence: CDR1 MNHEY, CDR2 SMNVEV (reference sequence). CDR3 DNA sequence: TGTGCCAGCACTCGCCTCCGGGACAGGGACGTCTATGGCTACACCTTC. Protein product: CASTRLRDRDVYGYTF.

The rearrangement joins TRBV5-5 to TRBJ1-5; 7 bases align to TRBD1. J was trimmed by 5 bases and V by 4 bases; bases with no gene match: 6. The CDR3 sequence is 14 residues long. Looked up from germline, CDR1 is SGHKS and CDR2 is YYEKEE (reference sequence). The CDR3, as DNA: TGTGCCAGCAGCGGGGGGCAGGGGGATCAGCCCCAGCATTTT. It specifies CASSGGQGDQPQHF.

This chain joins TRBV10-2 and TRBJ1-3, with D maybe TRBD1 (6 bases). Germline V CDR1 and CDR2: WSHSY, SAAADI. V dropped 6 bases and J dropped 0 bases, with 9 bases sitting between them. CDR3 length: 14 amino acids. The CDR3 loop reads CASSGQSSGNTIYF. In DNA form, the CDR3 reads TGCGCCAGCAGCGGACAGTCCTCTGGAAACACCATATATTTT.

Only one count was recorded for this clone. The genes are TRBV5-1 and TRBJ1-4, with 11 bases that match TRBD1. The CDR3 totals 14 residues. The V and J ends lost 5 bases and 8 bases, in that order; junction bases with no gene match: 5. Germline CDR1 reads SGHRS; CDR2 reads YFSETQ. DNA for the CDR3: TGCGCCAGCAGGGCCGGGACAGGGGGAGAAAAACTGTTTTTT. This gives the protein CASRAGTGGEKLFF.

V gene TRBV11-2 combines with J gene TRBJ2-5; possible D gene TRBD1, 6 bases. The germline gives CDR1 SGHAT, CDR2 FQNNGV. V gave up 5 bases and J gave up 9 bases, with 19 bases separating them. This CDR3 contains 14 residues. This CDR3 reads CASSPLGRAGAQYF. The CDR3 DNA reads as TGTGCCAGCAGCCCTCTCGGGCGAGCAGGGGCCCAGTACTTC.

This clone was picked up one time. One end of the junction is discordant with germline, which a read error may explain. The V and J genes are TRBV7-3 and TRBJ2-2; D possibly uses TRBD1 or TRBD2 (5 bases each). In germline, CDR1 is SGHTA, CDR2 FQGTGA. This CDR3 has 15 amino acids. The CDR3 loop reads CASSLTGPNTGELFF. CDR3 DNA sequence: TGTGCCAGCAGCCTAACGGGGCCGAACACCGGGGAGCTGTTTTTT.

The V call is TRBV19, the J call TRBJ2-3; 7 bases map to TRBD1. The germline CDR1 and CDR2 sequences are LNHDA and SQIVND (reference sequence). This CDR3 region has 15 residues. J lost 0 bases, V lost 7 bases, and 7 bases had no gene match. Here the CDR3 reads CASNVGQLSTDTQYF. In nucleotides, the CDR3 is TGTGCCAGTAACGTGGGACAGCTTAGCACAGATACGCAGTATTTT.

The chain recombines TRBV11-2 with TRBJ1-1; 7 nucleotides align to TRBD1. The CDR3 loop spans 12 amino acids. Germline V CDR1 and CDR2: SGHAT, FQNNGV. Trimming at V came to 5 bases and at J to 10 bases, leaving 7 bases not matched to a gene. The CDR3 DNA reads as TGTGCCAGCAGCCCCCAGGGGGGTAGAGCTTTCTTT. It is translated as CASSPQGGRAFF.